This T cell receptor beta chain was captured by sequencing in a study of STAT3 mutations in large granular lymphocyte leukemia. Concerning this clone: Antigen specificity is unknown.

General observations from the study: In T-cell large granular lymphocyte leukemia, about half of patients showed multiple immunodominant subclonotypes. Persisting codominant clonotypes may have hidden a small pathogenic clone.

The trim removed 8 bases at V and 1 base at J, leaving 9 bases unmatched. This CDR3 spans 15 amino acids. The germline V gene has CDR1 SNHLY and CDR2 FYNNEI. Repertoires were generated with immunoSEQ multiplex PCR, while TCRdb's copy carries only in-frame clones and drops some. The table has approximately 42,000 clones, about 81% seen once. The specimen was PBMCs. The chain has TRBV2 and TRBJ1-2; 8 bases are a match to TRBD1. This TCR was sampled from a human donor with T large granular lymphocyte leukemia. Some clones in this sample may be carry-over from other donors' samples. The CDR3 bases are TGTGCCAGCCTCGGACAGGGAAGGTATAACTATGGCTACACCTTC. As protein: CASLGQGRYNYGYTF.